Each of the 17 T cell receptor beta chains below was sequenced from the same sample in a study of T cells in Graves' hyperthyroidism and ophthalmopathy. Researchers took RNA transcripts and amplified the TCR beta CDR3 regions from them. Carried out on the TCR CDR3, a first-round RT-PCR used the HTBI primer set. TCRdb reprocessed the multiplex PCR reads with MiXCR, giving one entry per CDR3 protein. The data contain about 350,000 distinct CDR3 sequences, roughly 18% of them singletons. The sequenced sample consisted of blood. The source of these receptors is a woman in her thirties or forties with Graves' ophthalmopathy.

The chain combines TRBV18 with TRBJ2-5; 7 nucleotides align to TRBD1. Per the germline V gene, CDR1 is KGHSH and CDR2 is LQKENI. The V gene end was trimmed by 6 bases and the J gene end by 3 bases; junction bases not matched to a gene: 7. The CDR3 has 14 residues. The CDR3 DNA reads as TGTGCCAGCTCGGAACGACAGGGCGAAGAGACCCAGTACTTC. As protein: CASSERQGEETQYF.

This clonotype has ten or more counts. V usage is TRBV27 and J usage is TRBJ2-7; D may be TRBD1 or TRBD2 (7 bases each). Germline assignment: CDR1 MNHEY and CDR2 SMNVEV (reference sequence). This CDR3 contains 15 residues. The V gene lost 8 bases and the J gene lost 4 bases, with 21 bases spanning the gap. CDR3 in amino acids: CASRNGGRGGYEQYF. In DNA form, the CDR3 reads TGTGCCAGCCGCAATGGGGGCAGGGGGGGTTACGAGCAGTACTTC.

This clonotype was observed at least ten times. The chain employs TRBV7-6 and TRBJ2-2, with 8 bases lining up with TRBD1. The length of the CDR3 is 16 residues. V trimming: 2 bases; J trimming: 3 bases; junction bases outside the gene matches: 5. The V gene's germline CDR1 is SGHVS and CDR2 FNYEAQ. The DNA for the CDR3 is TGTGCCAGCAGCTTAAGGGGGGACAGGTACACCGGGGAGCTGTTTTTT. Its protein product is CASSLRGDRYTGELFF.

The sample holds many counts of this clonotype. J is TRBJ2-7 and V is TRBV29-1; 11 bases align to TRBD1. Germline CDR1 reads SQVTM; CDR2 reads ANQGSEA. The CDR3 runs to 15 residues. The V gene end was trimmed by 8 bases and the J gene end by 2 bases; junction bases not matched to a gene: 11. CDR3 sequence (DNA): TGCAGCTACTCTCTAGGGACAGGGGGAACCTACGAGCAGTACTTC. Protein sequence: CSYSLGTGGTYEQYF.

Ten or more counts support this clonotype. The CDR3 nucleotides are TGTGCCAGCAGTTTATCGGGGACGGGCTATGGCTACACCTTC. Translating it yields CASSLSGTGYGYTF. The J gene is TRBJ1-2, the V gene TRBV28, with D possibly matching TRBD1 (5 bases). Germline V gene sequence: CDR1 MDHEN, CDR2 SYDVKM. V dropped 1 base and J dropped 4 bases, with 10 bases sitting between them. The CDR3 covers 14 residues.

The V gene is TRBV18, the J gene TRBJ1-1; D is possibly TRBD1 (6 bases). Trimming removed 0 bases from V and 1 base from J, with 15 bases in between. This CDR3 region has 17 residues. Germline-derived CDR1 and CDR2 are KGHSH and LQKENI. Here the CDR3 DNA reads TGTGCCAGCTCACCACCTACGGCAGGGGTTGAGAACACTGAAGCTTTCTTT. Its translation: CASSPPTAGVENTEAFF.

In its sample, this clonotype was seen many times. This CDR3 is CSAILLTRPTYEQYF. The CDR3 bases are TGCAGTGCTATCCTCCTCACCCGACCGACCTACGAGCAGTACTTC. V gene TRBV20-1 combines with J gene TRBJ2-7; D not resolved. V was clipped by 4 bases and J by 2 bases, with 18 bases between them. This CDR3 is built from 15 residues. Germline CDR1 reads DFQATT; CDR2 reads SNEGSKA (reference sequence).

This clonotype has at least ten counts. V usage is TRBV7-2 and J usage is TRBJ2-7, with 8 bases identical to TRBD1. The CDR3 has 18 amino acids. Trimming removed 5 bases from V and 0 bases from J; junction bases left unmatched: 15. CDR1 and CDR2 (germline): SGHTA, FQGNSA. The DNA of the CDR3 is TGTGCCAGCAGCAGCTTAGGTCCCAGGGACAGGAGCTCCTACGAGCAGTACTTC. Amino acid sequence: CASSSLGPRDRSSYEQYF.

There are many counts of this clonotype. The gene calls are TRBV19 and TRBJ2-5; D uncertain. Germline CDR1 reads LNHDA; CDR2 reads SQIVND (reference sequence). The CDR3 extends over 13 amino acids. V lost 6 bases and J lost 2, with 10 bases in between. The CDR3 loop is CASRGGGQETQYF. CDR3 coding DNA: TGTGCCAGTAGGGGCGGCGGTCAAGAGACCCAGTACTTC. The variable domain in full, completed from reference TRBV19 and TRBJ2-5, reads DGGITQSPKYLFRKEGQNVTLSCEQNLNHDAMYWYRQDPGQGLRLIYYSQIVNDFQKGDIAEGYSVSREKKESFPLTVTSAQKNPTAFYLCASRGGGQETQYFGPGTRLLVL.

As DNA, the CDR3 is TGTGCCTGGAGGCAGGGGGCTTGGGAAGCTTTCTTT. Translation: CAWRQGAWEAFF. The chain is built from TRBV30 and TRBJ1-1; TRBD1 aligns across 8 bases. The CDR3 is made up of 12 amino acids. The germline V gene has CDR1 GTSNPN and CDR2 SVGIG (reference sequence). The junction had 5 bases not matched to a gene; V was cut back by 3 bases and J by 8 bases. The full variable domain, in which reference TRBV30 and TRBJ1-1 provide the parts outside the CDR3, is SQTIHQWPATLVQPVGSPLSLECTVEGTSNPNLYWYRQAAGRGLQLLFYSVGIGQISSEVPQNLSASRPQDRQFILSSKKLLLSDSGFYLCAWRQGAWEAFFGQGTRLTVV.

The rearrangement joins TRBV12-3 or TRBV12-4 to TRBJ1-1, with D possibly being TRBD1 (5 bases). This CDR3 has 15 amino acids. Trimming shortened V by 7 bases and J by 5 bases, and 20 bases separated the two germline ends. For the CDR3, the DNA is TGTGCCAGCACGAGGAGGATGGCGGGGGAAACTGAAGCTTTCTTT. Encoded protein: CASTRRMAGETEAFF.

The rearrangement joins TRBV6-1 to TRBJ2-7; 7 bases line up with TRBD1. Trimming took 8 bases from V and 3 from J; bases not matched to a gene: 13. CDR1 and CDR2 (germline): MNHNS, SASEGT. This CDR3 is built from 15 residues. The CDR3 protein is CASSPRQGTSYEQYF. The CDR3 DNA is TGTGCCAGCTCACCGAGACAGGGAACGAGCTACGAGCAGTACTTC.

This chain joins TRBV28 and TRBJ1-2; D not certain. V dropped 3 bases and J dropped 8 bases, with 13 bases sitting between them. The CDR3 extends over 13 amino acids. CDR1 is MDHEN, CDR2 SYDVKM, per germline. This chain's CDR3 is CASSLRASKGYTF. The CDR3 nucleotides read TGTGCCAGCAGTTTGAGGGCATCGAAAGGCTACACCTTC.

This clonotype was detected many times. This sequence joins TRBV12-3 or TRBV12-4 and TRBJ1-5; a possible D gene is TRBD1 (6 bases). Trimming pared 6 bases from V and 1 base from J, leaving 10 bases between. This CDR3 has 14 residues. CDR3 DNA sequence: TGTGCCAGCAGGCGCGGGACAAGCAATCAGCCCCAGCATTTT. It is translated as CASRRGTSNQPQHF.

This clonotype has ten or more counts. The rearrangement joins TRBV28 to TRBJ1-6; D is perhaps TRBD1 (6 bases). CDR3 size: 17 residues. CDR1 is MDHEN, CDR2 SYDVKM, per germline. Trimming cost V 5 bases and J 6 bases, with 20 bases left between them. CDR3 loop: CASSPRGRGSFNSPLHF. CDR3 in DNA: TGTGCCAGCAGTCCAAGAGGCAGGGGAAGTTTTAATTCACCCCTCCACTTT.

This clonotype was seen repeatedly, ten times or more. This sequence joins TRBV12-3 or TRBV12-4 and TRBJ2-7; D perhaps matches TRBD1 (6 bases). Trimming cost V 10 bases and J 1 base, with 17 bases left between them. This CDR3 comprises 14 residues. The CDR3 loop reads CATPPHQGSYEQYF. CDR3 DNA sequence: TGTGCCACCCCTCCCCACCAGGGGTCCTACGAGCAGTACTTC.

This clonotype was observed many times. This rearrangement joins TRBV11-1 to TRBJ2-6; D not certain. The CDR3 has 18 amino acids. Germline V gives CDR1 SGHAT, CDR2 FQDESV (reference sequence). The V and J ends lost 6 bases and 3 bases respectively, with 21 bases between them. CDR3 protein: CASRSTTLTRLGANVLTF. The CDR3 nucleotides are TGTGCCAGCAGAAGTACTACCTTAACGAGACTTGGGGCCAACGTCCTGACTTTC.